This T cell receptor (beta chain) derives from a study of tumor-infiltrating lymphocytes in oesophageal squamous cell carcinoma. TCRdb re-derived calls from the PCR reads in MiXCR, one entry per CDR3 protein. The profile covers around 15,000 distinct CDR3 sequences, with roughly 54% appearing a single time and approximately 40% taken by the ten largest. Sample: esophageal tumor tissue. The receptor was derived from a female donor with esophageal squamous cell carcinoma.

The CDR3 DNA reads as TGCGCCAGCACGAGGGCAGAGGGCACTGAAGCTTTCTTT. Protein product: CASTRAEGTEAFF. The gene calls are TRBV10-1 and TRBJ1-1; no firm D call. This CDR3 has 13 residues. CDR1 WNHNN and CDR2 SYGVQD come from the germline V gene (reference sequence). V dropped 7 bases and J dropped 4 bases, with 13 bases sitting between them.